A selection of T cell receptor beta chains follows, all from one sample in a study of T cell repertoires in cytomegalovirus infection. TCRdb independently ran MiXCR on the reads; one entry per CDR3 protein. The sample has fewer than 550,000 distinct CDR3 sequences; about 17% are singletons. Sequencing was carried out using CD8+ T cells from PBMCs. The receptors here all came from a human donor in good health (CMV status not recorded). Some clones in this sample may be carry-over from other donors' samples. Both conserved end residues are part of each CDR3. Each record gives: D gene, V gene, J gene, clone size, CDR3 DNA, CDR3 protein. D genes are given only for firm matches. Not every row has a clone size; where given, it reads once, few, many or a size class.

TRBD2	TRBV19	TRBJ2-7	few	TGTGCCAGCCAGACTAGCGGGAGCTCCTACGAGCAGTACTTC	CASQTSGSSYEQYF
.	TRBV19	TRBJ2-1	few	TGTGCCAGTAGTGAGAACAAACTATCCTACAATGAGCAGTTCTTC	CASSENKLSYNEQFF
.	TRBV5-1	TRBJ2-1	.	TGCGCCAGCAGCGGGGACAGACTAAGACTAGCATACAATGAGCAGTTCTTC	CASSGDRLRLAYNEQFF
.	TRBV6-1	TRBJ1-1	many	TGTGCCAGCAGTGAAGCTTTCTTT	CASSEAFF
TRBD1	TRBV4-1	TRBJ1-5	few	TGCGCCAGCAGCCAAGAAGGACAGGCAAGAGCTCAGCCCCAGCATTTT	CASSQEGQARAQPQHF
TRBD2	TRBV27	TRBJ2-7	many	TGTGCCAGCAGTTTATCGACTAGCGGGAGGGCCTCCGGTTACGAGCAGTACTTC	CASSLSTSGRASGYEQYF
.	TRBV6-5	TRBJ2-4	many	TGTGCCAGCAGTTTGTACAGGGTCGGGCCCAAAAACATTCAGTACTTC	CASSLYRVGPKNIQYF
TRBD1	TRBV5-4	TRBJ1-1	few	TGTGCCAGCAGCTTGGGACAGGGGGAGGCGAGCACTGAAGCTTTCTTT	CASSLGQGEASTEAFF
.	TRBV13	TRBJ2-1	many	TGTGCCAGCAGCGCCGGCCGCGGTGAGCAGTTCTTC	CASSAGRGEQFF
TRBD2	TRBV7-9	TRBJ2-5	.	TGTGCCAGCAGCTCTTCTCCGGGACTAGTTTTGGAGACCCAGTACTTC	CASSSSPGLVLETQYF
TRBD2	TRBV12-3/TRBV12-4	TRBJ2-5	.	TGTGCCAGCAGTTCCTCCTGGACTAGCGGGGGGGCCGAAGAGACCCAGTACTTC	CASSSSWTSGGAEETQYF
.	TRBV6-1	TRBJ2-1	many	TGTGCCAGCCCTTCGGCCTACAATGAGCAGTTCTTC	CASPSAYNEQFF
.	TRBV15	TRBJ1-5	many	TGTGCCACCAGCAGAGAATTGGACACCATCTTCCAGCCCCAGCATTTT	CATSRELDTIFQPQHF
.	TRBV6-5	TRBJ2-3	.	TGTGCCAGCAGTTACTCGACGGCAGATACGCAGTATTTT	CASSYSTADTQYF
.	TRBV7-3	TRBJ2-3	many	TGTGCCAGCAGCGCCGGCCAAAAAGCCGATACGCAGTATTTT	CASSAGQKADTQYF
.	TRBV20-1	TRBJ1-1	.	TGCAGTGCTAGATCCCCAGGGAACACTGAAGCTTTCTTT	CSARSPGNTEAFF
.	TRBV19	TRBJ1-1	many	TGTGCCAGTAGTATGAAGACCAGGGGAGCTTTCTTT	CASSMKTRGAFF
.	TRBV11-2	TRBJ1-5	many	TGTGCCAGCAGCTTAGAGGGGAGTGAGGATCAGCCCCAGCATTTT	CASSLEGSEDQPQHF
TRBD2	TRBV4-1	TRBJ2-1	few	TGCGCCAGTCAGAGACTAGCGGAATACAATGAGCAGTTCTTC	CASQRLAEYNEQFF
.	TRBV4-1	TRBJ2-5	.	TGTGCCAGCAGCCAAGATAAGTGGGGGGGGGGACATCAAGAGACCCAGTACTTC	CASSQDKWGGGHQETQYF
.	TRBV11-2	TRBJ1-6	many	TGTGCCAGCACCCTACAGCGATCCAATTCACCCCTCCACTTT	CASTLQRSNSPLHF
TRBD1	TRBV12-3/TRBV12-4	TRBJ1-2	many	TGTGCCAGCAGTCTCGGGACAGCTCGCTATGGCTACACCTTC	CASSLGTARYGYTF
TRBD2	TRBV20-1	TRBJ2-7	few	TGCAGTGCTGGGACTAGCGGGGACTACGAGCAGTACTTC	CSAGTSGDYEQYF
TRBD1	TRBV9	TRBJ1-3	.	TGTGCCAGCAGCGTAGGGGACAGGGTCTCTGGAAACACCATATATTTT	CASSVGDRVSGNTIYF
.	TRBV6-5	TRBJ2-1	many	TGTGCCAGCAGTTACTCCAAAGCGGCCTACAATGAGCAGTTCTTC	CASSYSKAAYNEQFF
.	TRBV19	TRBJ2-7	.	TGTGCCAGTAGTACCTTACAGGGAAGACAGTACTTC	CASSTLQGRQYF
.	TRBV2	TRBJ2-7	many	TGTGCCAGCGGCCCCCGCGAGCAGTACTTC	CASGPREQYF
.	TRBV7-9	TRBJ2-5	many	TGTGCCAGCAGCCCAGACGGCAGGGGAGAGACCCAGTACTTC	CASSPDGRGETQYF
.	TRBV19	TRBJ2-7	.	TGTGCCAGTAGTATAGAAGGCAGCTCCTACGAGCAGTACTTC	CASSIEGSSYEQYF
.	TRBV6-1	TRBJ1-2	many	TGTGCCAGCAGTTTACAGGGATGGGGCTATGGCTACACCTTC	CASSLQGWGYGYTF
TRBD1	TRBV12-3/TRBV12-4	TRBJ1-1	few	TGTGCCAGCAGTTTCGAACAGGGGGCTGTGAGGACTGAAGCTTTCTTT	CASSFEQGAVRTEAFF
TRBD1	TRBV24-1	TRBJ2-2	many	TGTGCCACCAGTGATACCGGGACAGGGCATACCGGGGAGCTGTTTTTT	CATSDTGTGHTGELFF
.	TRBV13	TRBJ2-2	few	TGTGCCAGCAGCTTAACTCCAGACTCCCGATTACAGAACACCGGGGAGCTGTTTTTT	CASSLTPDSRLQNTGELFF
TRBD1	TRBV29-1	TRBJ1-5	.	TGCAGCGTTGAAGGAGGGGGCTACAATCAGCCCCAGCATTTT	CSVEGGGYNQPQHF
.	TRBV4-1	TRBJ2-1	many	TGCGCCAGCAGCCAAGATTGGGCGGGAATACAGAATGAGCAGTTCTTC	CASSQDWAGIQNEQFF
TRBD1	TRBV30	TRBJ1-1	many	TGTGCCTGGACCCTCGGGACAGGGGTGACTGAAGCTTTCTTT	CAWTLGTGVTEAFF
.	TRBV9	TRBJ2-1	.	TGTGCCAGCGGTCCTTTTGGCCCTAGGGATGAGCAGTTCTTC	CASGPFGPRDEQFF
.	TRBV4-1	TRBJ2-3	.	TGCGCCAGCAGCCAAGATAAGGGGAAGGACCGAGATACGCAGTATTTT	CASSQDKGKDRDTQYF
.	TRBV5-1	TRBJ1-2	.	TGCGCCAGCAGCCTCTCGGGACCCCCAAAGGATGGCTACACCTTC	CASSLSGPPKDGYTF
.	TRBV2	TRBJ2-5	.	TGTGCCAGCAGTGAAGCGGTGGAGACCCTGTACTTC	CASSEAVETLYF
.	TRBV5-1	TRBJ2-7	.	TGCGCCAGCAGCAGAGGGTGGCGGGAAAGCTCCTACGAGCAGTACTTC	CASSRGWRESSYEQYF
.	TRBV28	TRBJ1-5	many	TGTGCCAGCACCCAGGACGCGGTCAATCAGCCCCAGCATTTT	CASTQDAVNQPQHF
.	TRBV4-2	TRBJ1-1	few	TGTGCCAGCAGCCAAGAAGTTAGCCGGGGGACTGAAGCTTTCTTT	CASSQEVSRGTEAFF
.	TRBV27	TRBJ2-7	few	TGTGCCAGCAGTTTACTGGACGGTAACTACGAGCAGTACTTC	CASSLLDGNYEQYF
TRBD2	TRBV7-2	TRBJ2-2	many	TGTGCCAGCAGCGCCCGCCTCCTAGCGGGAGAGGAGACCGGGGAGCTGTTTTTT	CASSARLLAGEETGELFF
.	TRBV10-3	TRBJ2-3	many	TGTGCCATCAGTGAAGGAAGATTCACAGATACGCAGTATTTT	CAISEGRFTDTQYF
.	TRBV4-1	TRBJ2-3	many	TGCGCCAGCAGCCAAGCAGGGCAGGGGGGGCCAGATACGCAGTATTTT	CASSQAGQGGPDTQYF
.	TRBV7-9	TRBJ2-7	many	TGTGCCAGCAGCTTGAGGGAAACCTACGAGCAGTACTTC	CASSLRETYEQYF
.	TRBV19	TRBJ1-3	few	TGTGCCAGTAATCCAGGGACTGGAAACACCATATATTTT	CASNPGTGNTIYF
TRBD1	TRBV15	TRBJ2-5	.	TGTGCCACCGTCGCAAAACAGGGGGCTGGAGAGACCCAGTACTTC	CATVAKQGAGETQYF
TRBD2	TRBV12-3/TRBV12-4	TRBJ2-1	many	TGTGCCAGCAGTCGGGGGGCGGGGGGAGTAGATGAGCAGTTCTTC	CASSRGAGGVDEQFF
.	TRBV28	TRBJ1-2	once	TGTGCCAGCAGTTTAGACAAAGCGGGCTACACCTTC	CASSLDKAGYTF